A selection of T cell receptor beta chains follows, all from one sample in a study of blood T cell repertoires in COVID-19. TCRdb's copy holds only in-frame clones and misses some; the assay was immunoSEQ multiplex PCR. The sample records around 140,000 clones, about four fifths being singletons. Sequences were obtained from peripheral blood. The receptors originated from a man in his 70s who had recovered from COVID-19. Each CDR3 is given with its conserved first and last residue. The D gene is left open where the match is weak. Clone size is not always given. Where it is, it says once, few, many or a class for expanded clones.

length	D	J	V	size	DNA	CDR3
16	-	TRBJ2-2	TRBV5-1	-	TGCGCCAGCAGCTTGGGGGCCAAACGGAACACCGGGGAGCTGTTTTTT	CASSLGAKRNTGELFF
12	-	TRBJ2-3	TRBV2	-	TGTGCCAGCTCGACGGGACTCAATACGCAGTATTTT	CASSTGLNTQYF
13	-	TRBJ1-4	TRBV12-3/TRBV12-4	-	TGTGCCAGCAGTCAACGTGGAGGGGAAAAACTGTTTTTT	CASSQRGGEKLFF
14	TRBD2	TRBJ2-7	TRBV27	-	TGTGCCAGCAGTTCCGGGGGGAACTCCTACGAGCAGTACTTC	CASSSGGNSYEQYF
16	-	TRBJ2-6	TRBV3-1/TRBV3-2	-	TGTGCCAGCAGCCAAGTAGAGCTCTCTGGGGCCAACGTCCTGACTTTC	CASSQVELSGANVLTF
14	-	TRBJ1-5	TRBV5-1	-	TGCGCCAGCAGCTTGGCGGGGGGGGTCCCGCCCCAGCATTTT	CASSLAGGVPPQHF
15	TRBD1	TRBJ2-2	TRBV19	-	TGTGCCAGTAGTATTAGGGACAGATCCGCCGGGGAGCTGTTTTTT	CASSIRDRSAGELFF
14	TRBD1	TRBJ1-4	TRBV6-5	-	TGTGCCAGCAGTCCCGGGACAGGGTTTGAAAAACTGTTTTTT	CASSPGTGFEKLFF
13	-	TRBJ1-2	TRBV19	-	TGTGCCAGTAGTCCCCAGACAGGCTATGGCTACACCTTC	CASSPQTGYGYTF
14	-	TRBJ2-5	TRBV27	once	TGTGCCAGCAGTCTAGCGAGCACCAAAGAGACCCAGTACTTC	CASSLASTKETQYF
14	TRBD1	TRBJ2-3	TRBV2	-	TGTGCCAGCAGAGGGGACAGGTTAACAGATACGCAGTATTTT	CASRGDRLTDTQYF
14	-	TRBJ1-5	TRBV2	-	TGTGCCAGCAGTGTCGAACGAGGCAATCAGCCCCAGCATTTT	CASSVERGNQPQHF
15	-	TRBJ2-1	TRBV18	-	TGTGCCAGCTCACCACCGGGGGCCGGCTACAATGAGCAGTTCTTC	CASSPPGAGYNEQFF
15	-	TRBJ1-4	TRBV6-6	-	TGTGCCAGCAGTACCCCCCCGGGAACTAATGAAAAACTGTTTTTT	CASSTPPGTNEKLFF
16	TRBD2	TRBJ2-3	TRBV4-1	few	TGCGCCAGCAGCCAAGGGGGGACTATGCGTGGAGATACGCAGTATTTT	CASSQGGTMRGDTQYF
16	TRBD2	TRBJ2-3	TRBV5-4	-	TGTGCCAGCAGCTTGTGGATAGCGGGACCCACAGATACGCAGTATTTT	CASSLWIAGPTDTQYF
17	TRBD1	TRBJ2-5	TRBV4-3	-	TGCGCCAGCAACCACCCTAATAGGGGACAGAATCAAGAGACCCAGTACTTC	CASNHPNRGQNQETQYF
13	-	TRBJ2-5	TRBV19	-	TGTACCACAAATCAGGGGCCCCAAGAGACCCAGTACTTC	CTTNQGPQETQYF
13	TRBD2	TRBJ2-7	TRBV2	-	TGTGCCAGCAGTGTACTAGCGGGATACGAGCAGTACTTC	CASSVLAGYEQYF
16	TRBD2	TRBJ2-1	TRBV6-2/TRBV6-3	-	TGTGCCAGCAGTTACGGACGGCTAGCGGGTGTGGGGGAGCAGTTCTTC	CASSYGRLAGVGEQFF
15	TRBD2	TRBJ2-5	TRBV5-4	-	TGTGCCAGCAGCTTAGGCGGGAGTGGAGGAGAGACCCAGTACTTC	CASSLGGSGGETQYF
17	TRBD1	TRBJ2-5	TRBV7-8	-	TGTGCCAGCAGCTCCTCCCTGGCGACAGGGATCCAAGAGACCCAGTACTTC	CASSSSLATGIQETQYF
14	-	TRBJ1-4	TRBV20-1	-	TGCAGTGCTAGTTCGGGGGGTGCCAATGAAAAACTGTTTTTT	CSASSGGANEKLFF
14	-	TRBJ1-1	TRBV3-1/TRBV3-2	once	TGTGCCAGCAGCCAAGTAGGGGGATACACTGAAGCTTTCTTT	CASSQVGGYTEAFF
15	TRBD2	TRBJ2-5	TRBV7-7	few	TGTGCCAGCAGCGCCTACCCGGCGGGAGGCCAGACCCAGTACTTC	CASSAYPAGGQTQYF
16	TRBD1	TRBJ1-1	TRBV4-2	-	TGTGCCAGCAGCCAAGCAGCGGGACAGGGGGCTGATGAAGCTTTCTTT	CASSQAAGQGADEAFF
14	-	TRBJ2-1	TRBV5-1	-	TGCGCCAGCAGCTTTTTTCAGGGAGGCAATGAGCAGTTCTTC	CASSFFQGGNEQFF
17	-	TRBJ2-3	TRBV7-2	-	TGTGCCAGCAGCTTAGTAGTGGTGCGGGCGAGCACAGATACGCAGTATTTT	CASSLVVVRASTDTQYF
16	-	TRBJ1-3	TRBV6-1	-	TGTGCCAGCAGTGAAGCGGGATGGGGGGCTGGAAACACCATATATTTT	CASSEAGWGAGNTIYF
13	-	TRBJ1-1	TRBV30	-	TGTGCCTGGAGCCGCGGGGGGGACACTGAAGCTTTCTTT	CAWSRGGDTEAFF
13	-	TRBJ2-7	TRBV11-2	-	TGTGCCAGCAGAATGGGGGCCAGCTACGAGCAGTACTTC	CASRMGASYEQYF
13	-	TRBJ2-5	TRBV30	-	TGTGCCTGGACCACTATGGCGGCAGAGACCCAGTACTTC	CAWTTMAAETQYF
14	TRBD2	TRBJ2-1	TRBV6-5	-	TGTGCCACAAAAAGGCCTAGCGGGGCTAATGAGCAGTTCTTC	CATKRPSGANEQFF
16	TRBD1	TRBJ2-7	TRBV6-6	once	TGTGCCAGCAGCCCTATCGGGGGACAGGGGTCCCACGAGCAGTACTTC	CASSPIGGQGSHEQYF
17	TRBD2	TRBJ2-2	TRBV11-2	once	TGTGCCAGCAGCTTAGTAAGAGCGGGGCGAAACACCGGGGAGCTGTTTTTT	CASSLVRAGRNTGELFF
15	TRBD2	TRBJ2-3	TRBV6-2/TRBV6-3	-	TGTGCCAGCAGTCCCATGACTAGCGGATCAGATACGCAGTATTTT	CASSPMTSGSDTQYF
15	-	TRBJ2-5	TRBV5-4	-	TGTGCCAGCAGCTTCATCTGGGACAACCAAGAGACCCAGTACTTC	CASSFIWDNQETQYF
15	TRBD2	TRBJ2-3	TRBV7-3	-	TGTGCCAGCAGCTTACTAGCGGGAGGACCAGATACGCAGTATTTT	CASSLLAGGPDTQYF
14	-	TRBJ1-2	TRBV6-5	-	TGTGCCAGCAGTTACTCGAGACAGTACTATGGCTACACCTTC	CASSYSRQYYGYTF
17	TRBD2	TRBJ2-2	TRBV5-1	-	TGCGCCAGCAGGCAAGAACCTAGCGGGAGGTCTGCCGGGGAGCTGTTTTTT	CASRQEPSGRSAGELFF
14	-	TRBJ2-7	TRBV5-1	-	TGCGCCAGCAGCAAAACAGATAGCTCCTACGAGCAGTACTTC	CASSKTDSSYEQYF
14	-	TRBJ2-1	TRBV7-9	once	TGTGCCAGCAACCTTCGTCCTAGCAACGATGAGCAGTTCTTC	CASNLRPSNDEQFF
16	TRBD1	TRBJ1-2	TRBV6-5	-	TGTGCCAGCAGTTACACAGGGACAGCAGCTGGGTATGGCTACACCTTC	CASSYTGTAAGYGYTF
14	-	TRBJ1-1	TRBV7-9	-	TGTGCCAGCAGGCCCGACGGGGGAGCGACTGAAGCTTTCTTT	CASRPDGGATEAFF
14	-	TRBJ1-2	TRBV5-4	-	TGTGCCAGCAGCTTTGAGGGCTACAGCTATGGCTACACCTTC	CASSFEGYSYGYTF
14	-	TRBJ1-2	TRBV6-5	once	TGTGCCAGCATCGGGTCCGGGGGGGGGTATGGCTACACCTTC	CASIGSGGGYGYTF
15	-	TRBJ2-1	TRBV19	-	TGTGCCAGTAGTATCCGGGAGATTAGGGACAATGAGCAGTTCTTC	CASSIREIRDNEQFF
12	-	TRBJ2-1	TRBV20-1	-	TGCAGTGCTAGTGATATACTAATTTCGCAGTTCTTC	CSASDILISQFF
14	TRBD1	TRBJ2-7	TRBV6-5	-	TGTGCCAGCCAAGGGACAGGGGACCGCTACGAGCAGTACTTC	CASQGTGDRYEQYF
14	-	TRBJ2-7	TRBV6-5	-	TGTGCCAGCAAAGCCCCATCGCCGACCTACGAGCAGTACTTC	CASKAPSPTYEQYF
11	-	TRBJ1-1	TRBV28	-	TGTGCCAGCAGTTTAGGGCCGGTAGCTTTCTTT	CASSLGPVAFF
15	TRBD1	TRBJ2-7	TRBV7-3	few	TGTGCCAGCAGCCAATCCGGACAGGGGGCCTACGAGCAGTACTTC	CASSQSGQGAYEQYF
10	-	TRBJ1-2	TRBV21-1	-	TGTGCCAGCAGCCCTAGGGGCTACACCTTC	CASSPRGYTF
14	-	TRBJ2-1	TRBV29-1	-	TGCAGCGCCGACCTAGTCAGCTCCTACAATGAGCAGTTCTTC	CSADLVSSYNEQFF